The 15 T cell receptor beta chains in this list originate from one sample, sequenced in a study of CXCR3-negative and CXCR3-positive naive CD8 T cells. General study results and limits: Greater hydrophobicity was found in TRB CDR3s of CXCR3-positive naive cells than of CXCR3-negative naive cells.

Antigen specificity for these receptors is unknown. Libraries were UMI-labeled 5' RACE TRB cDNA. TCRdb re-called the 5' RACE reads, yielding one record per CDR3 amino acid sequence without DNA. This sample's table has about 85,000 distinct CDR3 sequences. The sequencing sample was made of naive CXCR3+ CD8+ T cells from blood. Stated subset: CD45RO-CCR7+CD27+CD95- naive CD8+ T cells expressing CXCR3 (TNR3+). These receptors originate from a human donor in good health. Some clones in this sample may be carry-over from other donors' samples.

The chain is built from TRBV29-1 and TRBJ2-7; checking the TCRdb D call of TRBD1 is not possible without DNA. The CDR3 runs to 12 residues. The germline V gene has CDR1 SQVTM and CDR2 ANQGSEA. The CDR3: CSVRDRTSEQYF.

This sequence joins TRBV14 and TRBJ2-3; TCRdb names TRBD1, which stays unverified in the absence of DNA. The CDR3 runs to 16 residues. The germline gives CDR1 SGHDN, CDR2 FVKESK. CDR3 sequence: CASSHPGKVAWDTQYF.

This rearrangement joins TRBV4-2 to TRBJ2-5; TCRdb proposes TRBD2, but this gene call is untestable without DNA. The CDR3 extends over 17 amino acids. The germline CDR1 and CDR2 sequences are LGHNA and YNFKEQ. This CDR3 is CASSQDVAVSLQETQYF.

This chain links TRBV28 with TRBJ2-7; the D call of TRBD1 rests on TCRdb alone, since no DNA is present to check it. Germline V gene sequence: CDR1 MDHEN, CDR2 SYDVKM. This CDR3 comprises 13 residues. The CDR3 loop reads CASQDRQPYEQYF.

CDR3 residues: CASSSQKDRYNEQFF. This rearrangement joins TRBV28 to TRBJ2-1; absent DNA, TCRdb's TRBD1 call cannot be checked. This CDR3 is 15 amino acids long. CDR1 MDHEN and CDR2 SYDVKM come from the germline V gene.

V and J are TRBV4-3 and TRBJ2-1; there is no DNA to check the TCRdb D call of TRBD1. CDR3 length: 14 residues. The germline CDR1 and CDR2 sequences are LGHNA and YSLEER. The chain's CDR3 is CASSQAGQMARQHF.

The chain recombines TRBV27 with TRBJ2-7. From germline, CDR1 is MNHEY and CDR2 SMNVEV (reference sequence). The CDR3 consists of 14 residues. CDR3 region: CASSLVGHSYEQYF.

The CDR3 region is CASSSDGENSPLHF. This chain joins TRBV5-1 and TRBJ1-6. This CDR3 spans 14 amino acids. Germline V gene sequence: CDR1 SGHRS, CDR2 YFSETQ.

The chain joins TRBV19 to TRBJ2-7; TCRdb calls TRBD2, which cannot be checked without DNA. Germline V lookup: CDR1 LNHDA, CDR2 SQIVND (reference sequence). The length of the CDR3 is 14 residues. CDR3 protein: CASSPGLYAYEQYF. The complete variable domain, with remaining parts taken from reference TRBV19 and TRBJ2-7, reads DGGITQSPKYLFRKEGQNVTLSCEQNLNHDAMYWYRQDPGQGLRLIYYSQIVNDFQKGDIAEGYSVSREKKESFPLTVTSAQKNPTAFYLCASSPGLYAYEQYFGPGTRLTVT.

The rearrangement uses TRBV20-1 and TRBJ2-1; the TRBD1 assignment by TCRdb is unverifiable without DNA. The CDR3 is made up of 15 amino acids. Germline V CDR1 and CDR2: DFQATT, SNEGSKA (reference sequence). The CDR3 here is CSSYFPGQGGYEQFF.

The V gene is TRBV2, the J gene TRBJ2-7; TCRdb outputs TRBD1, but without DNA this stays unchecked. The CDR3 runs to 15 residues. CDR1 and CDR2 (germline): SNHLY, FYNNEI. CDR3: CASSGGPPYFHEQYF.

J is TRBJ1-1 and V is TRBV13. Looked up from germline, CDR1 is PRHDT and CDR2 is FYEKMQ (reference sequence). The CDR3 consists of 13 residues. CDR3 loop: CASSALGGTEAFF.

The genes are TRBV4-1 and TRBJ1-1. This CDR3 spans 13 amino acids. Germline-derived CDR1 and CDR2 are MGHRA and YSYEKL. CDR3 sequence reads: CASSWDSGTEAFF.

V usage is TRBV6-4 and J usage is TRBJ2-7; the D call of TRBD1 rests on TCRdb alone, since no DNA is present to check it. CDR1 is MRHNA, CDR2 SNTAGT, per germline. The length of the CDR3 is 13 residues. The CDR3 region is CASSYNPLDEQYF.

This chain uses TRBV28 with TRBJ2-2; with no DNA, the TCRdb D assignment of TRBD1 cannot be verified. This CDR3 has 15 residues. Germline V lookup: CDR1 MDHEN, CDR2 SYDVKM. The CDR3 spells CASRSSGTTTGELFF.